The next 26 T cell receptor beta chains were all read from a single sample in a study of radiation and T cells in renal cell carcinoma. Produced via immunoSEQ multiplex PCR; TCRdb's table is partial and in-frame only. The table records 140,000 to 150,000 clones, about 85% of them present only once. Specified time point: baseline pretreatment blood. The treatment here: 15 Gy SBRT to primary tumor, nephrectomy 4 weeks later. Sequencing was performed on blood, taken from a patient whose treatment included radiotherapy and nephrectomy. The origin of the receptors is a woman between 65 and 79 years old with renal cell carcinoma.

J is TRBJ2-1 and V is TRBV7-3, with 8 bases matching TRBD2. Germline CDR1 is SGHTA and CDR2 is FQGTGA. J lost 2 bases, V lost 5 bases, and 5 bases had no gene match. The CDR3 runs 15 residues. DNA for the CDR3: TGTGCCAGCAGCCAACTAGCGGACGCCTACAATGAGCAGTTCTTC. Protein product: CASSQLADAYNEQFF.

The chain uses TRBV6-5 and TRBJ2-5; tentatively, D is TRBD1 (6 bases). V was pared by 5 bases and J by 2 bases, with 12 bases between. CDR1 is MNHEY and CDR2 is SVGAGI in the germline V gene. The CDR3 runs to 14 residues. In DNA form, the CDR3 reads TGTGCCAGCAGTGCTACAGGGATGCAAGAGACCCAGTACTTC. It yields the protein CASSATGMQETQYF.

The V gene is TRBV5-1, the J gene TRBJ2-1, with 8 bases fitting TRBD1. Per the germline V gene, CDR1 is SGHRS and CDR2 is YFSETQ. V lost 1 base to trimming and J lost 9 bases; unmatched junction nucleotides: 3. This CDR3 spans 13 amino acids. CDR3: CASSLQGAGEQFF. The CDR3, as DNA: TGCGCCAGCAGCTTGCAGGGGGCAGGTGAGCAGTTCTTC.

The gene calls are TRBV30 and TRBJ1-5; 7 bases fit TRBD1. Germline CDR1 GTSNPN, CDR2 SVGIG (reference sequence). V gave up 1 base and J gave up 2 bases; unmatched junction bases: 5. The CDR3 consists of 15 residues. In DNA, the CDR3 is TGTGCCTGGAGTGGCTCTGGACAGGGCAATCAGCCCCAGCATTTT. Translation: CAWSGSGQGNQPQHF.

The chain couples TRBV6-5 to TRBJ2-7, with D possibly being TRBD2 (6 bases). V gave up 6 bases and J gave up 4 bases, with 7 bases separating them. CDR3 length equals 11 residues. The germline gives CDR1 MNHEY, CDR2 SVGAGI. CDR3 in DNA: TGTGCCAGCAGCCGGGGGTACGAGCAGTACTTC. It specifies CASSRGYEQYF.

The CDR3 region has the DNA TGTGCCTGGAGTCCCCTCGGTGGGGGGGGGTCCTACAATGAGCAGTTCTTC. Its translation is CAWSPLGGGGSYNEQFF. The chain carries TRBV30 and TRBJ2-1, with 7 bases lining up with TRBD2. Germline V gene data show CDR1 as GTSNPN and CDR2 as SVGIG (reference sequence). With 2 bases clipped from V and 1 base from J, the junction kept 11 bases outside the gene matches. CDR3 length: 17 amino acids. The whole variable domain, filled in from reference TRBV30 and TRBJ2-1, reads SQTIHQWPATLVQPVGSPLSLECTVEGTSNPNLYWYRQAAGRGLQLLFYSVGIGQISSEVPQNLSASRPQDRQFILSSKKLLLSDSGFYLCAWSPLGGGGSYNEQFFGPGTRLTVL.

The chain has TRBV6-7 and TRBJ2-1; TRBD1 aligns across 11 bases. TRBV6-7 is recorded as an ORF, its role being uncertain. The length of the CDR3 is 17 residues. V lost 4 bases, J lost 4 bases, and 9 bases stayed unmatched. The CDR3 DNA reads as TGTGCCAGCAGTTCGGACAGGGGGCGTTTCGAATACAATGAGCAGTTCTTC. It specifies CASSSDRGRFEYNEQFF.

The V and J genes are TRBV19 and TRBJ2-7; D is unclear. The CDR3 is 13 residues long. CDR1 LNHDA and CDR2 SQIVND come from the germline V gene (reference sequence). V lost 8 bases and J 2 bases, leaving 13 bases between the germline ends. The CDR3 bases are TGTGCCAGTGCGCAACCCCCAACCTACGAGCAGTACTTC. It codes for CASAQPPTYEQYF.

The V and J genes are TRBV30 and TRBJ1-3, with D possibly being TRBD1 (6 bases). V lost 0 bases, J lost 3 bases, and 9 bases lay in between. Germline CDR1 and CDR2: GTSNPN and SVGIG (reference sequence). The CDR3 covers 14 residues. The CDR3, as DNA: TGTGCCTGGAGTGTAAAGGGGGGTGGAAACACCATATATTTT. Translated, it gives CAWSVKGGGNTIYF.

The chain employs TRBV5-8 and TRBJ1-5; a possible D gene is TRBD1 (5 bases). The CDR3 covers 14 residues. The V gene's germline CDR1 is SGHTS and CDR2 YDEGEE. V was pared by 2 bases and J by 6 bases, with 12 bases between. This CDR3 is CASSFGGRGQPQHF. In nucleotides, the CDR3 is TGTGCCAGCAGCTTCGGGGGAAGGGGTCAGCCCCAGCATTTT.

The chain links TRBV6-5 to TRBJ2-3, with D unclear. Germline values: CDR1 MNHEY, CDR2 SVGAGI. This CDR3 contains 14 residues. The V end lost 2 bases, the J end lost 0 bases, and 6 bases lay between the germline ends. CDR3 residues: CASSYPGSTDTQYF. CDR3 nucleotides: TGTGCCAGCAGTTACCCCGGGAGCACAGATACGCAGTATTTT.

V and J are TRBV9 and TRBJ2-7; 9 bases line up with TRBD1. V was pared by 4 bases and J by 2 bases, with 7 bases of the junction left unmatched. The germline V gene has CDR1 SGDLS and CDR2 YYNGEE. This CDR3 spans 15 amino acids. The CDR3 nucleotides read TGTGCCAGCAGCACTGGACAGGGGCCTCCCTACGAGCAGTACTTC. Translated, it gives CASSTGQGPPYEQYF.

This chain connects TRBV5-1 to TRBJ2-1; 12 nucleotides agree with TRBD2. V was clipped by 4 bases and J by 0 bases; unmatched bases: 8. This CDR3 contains 18 residues. Germline CDR1 reads SGHRS; CDR2 reads YFSETQ. The CDR3 bases are TGCGCCAGCAGCCCGCGGACTAGCGGGGCGAGCTCCTACAATGAGCAGTTCTTC. This encodes CASSPRTSGASSYNEQFF.

V is TRBV19 and J is TRBJ1-1, with D tentatively TRBD1 (6 bases). The CDR3 spans 12 residues. Germline V gene lookup returns CDR1 LNHDA and CDR2 SQIVND (reference sequence). V lost 7 bases, J lost 4 bases, and 10 bases lay in between. CDR3 DNA: TGTGCCAGTACCGAAGGGGGCACTGAAGCTTTCTTT. Protein product: CASTEGGTEAFF.

DNA for the CDR3: TGTGCCAGCTCACCAACGAGCACTGAAGCTTTCTTT. Its translation is CASSPTSTEAFF. The gene calls are TRBV18 and TRBJ1-1; D is unclear. The CDR3 loop spans 12 amino acids. V shed 2 bases and J shed 4 bases, with 5 bases lying between them. In germline, CDR1 is KGHSH, CDR2 LQKENI.

The chain carries TRBV5-1 and TRBJ1-1; D may be TRBD1 (5 bases). The CDR3 sequence is 14 residues long. Looked up from germline, CDR1 is SGHRS and CDR2 is YFSETQ. The germline V and J ends were trimmed by 6 bases and 5 bases, with 17 bases remaining between them. CDR3 sequence (DNA): TGCGCCAGCAACCCGGAAGGGGCGCGGACTGAAGCTTTCTTT. Amino acids: CASNPEGARTEAFF. The whole variable domain, filled in from reference TRBV5-1 and TRBJ1-1, reads KAGVTQTPRYLIKTRGQQVTLSCSPISGHRSVSWYQQTPGQGLQFLFEYFSETQRNKGNFPGRFSGRQFSNSRSEMNVSTLELGDSALYLCASNPEGARTEAFFGQGTRLTVV.

Only one count was recorded for this clone. CDR3 in amino acids: CASRSSTSGGADTQYF. CDR3 nucleotide sequence: TGTGCCAGCAGATCTTCGACTAGCGGGGGGGCAGATACGCAGTATTTT. The V and J genes are TRBV6-4 and TRBJ2-3, with 14 bases aligning to TRBD2. The germline V gene encodes CDR1 MRHNA and CDR2 SNTAGT. Unmatched junction bases numbered 6, after V lost 6 bases and J lost 4 bases. CDR3 length equals 16 residues.

V gene TRBV6-1 combines with J gene TRBJ2-7; no clear D. Germline V CDR1 and CDR2: MNHNS, SASEGT. Trimming took 0 bases from V and 2 from J, leaving 11 bases between them. The CDR3 contains 15 residues. The CDR3 nucleotides are TGTGCCAGCAGTGAAGCCAGATCTGTGGCCTACGAGCAGTACTTC. Its protein product is CASSEARSVAYEQYF.

The V call is TRBV7-9, the J call TRBJ1-2, with TRBD1 matching 8 bases. Germline V gene lookup returns CDR1 SEHNR and CDR2 FQNEAQ (reference sequence). V lost 3 bases and J lost 3; bases outside the gene matches: 6. There are 15 residues in the CDR3. CDR3 amino acids: CASSLDRAPDYGYTF. CDR3 bases: TGTGCCAGCAGCTTGGACAGGGCTCCAGACTATGGCTACACCTTC.

The V and J genes are TRBV6-1 and TRBJ1-1, with 8 bases matching TRBD1. The CDR3 contains 13 residues. The germline CDR1 and CDR2 sequences are MNHNS and SASEGT. The V gene end was trimmed by 3 bases and the J gene end by 4 bases; junction bases not matched to a gene: 1. This CDR3 is CASSETGATEAFF. The DNA for the CDR3 is TGTGCCAGCAGTGAGACAGGGGCCACTGAAGCTTTCTTT.

In this sample, this clone turned up once. The chain has TRBV23-1 and TRBJ2-7; TRBD1 aligns across 7 bases. TRBV23-1 is an open reading frame whose function is uncertain. CDR3 length equals 13 residues. V gave up 7 bases and J gave up 4 bases; unmatched junction bases: 7. CDR3 nucleotide sequence: TGCGCCAGCATTTACGACAGGGTGTACGAGCAGTACTTC. This gives the protein CASIYDRVYEQYF.

V is TRBV19 and J is TRBJ1-1; D may be TRBD1 (5 bases). Trimming left V 5 bases short and J 1 base short, with 11 bases between. Germline V CDR1 and CDR2: LNHDA, SQIVND (reference sequence). The CDR3 contains 14 residues. In DNA form, the CDR3 reads TGTGCCAGTAGTCGGGGACGGACGAACACTGAAGCTTTCTTT. The encoded protein is CASSRGRTNTEAFF.

This sequence joins TRBV30 and TRBJ2-3, with D possibly matching TRBD1 (5 bases). The V end was cut by 5 bases, the J end by 2 bases, with 17 bases between. From germline, CDR1 is GTSNPN and CDR2 SVGIG (reference sequence). The CDR3 is 15 amino acids. The CDR3 here is CAWGASQPNTDTQYF. The DNA for the CDR3 is TGTGCCTGGGGGGCCTCCCAACCTAACACAGATACGCAGTATTTT.

CDR3 amino acids: CAWSVGTGIRNSPLHF. The DNA of the CDR3 is TGTGCCTGGAGTGTAGGGACAGGGATTCGTAATTCACCCCTCCACTTT. The V gene is TRBV30, the J gene TRBJ1-6, with TRBD1 identical over 9 bases. The CDR3 is 16 residues long. Germline V gives CDR1 GTSNPN, CDR2 SVGIG (reference sequence). Trimming at V came to 0 bases and at J to 6 bases, leaving 6 bases not matched to a gene.

The chain recombines TRBV7-2 with TRBJ2-1; the D gene is possibly TRBD2 (7 bases). The length of the CDR3 is 17 residues. V lost 3 bases and J 8 bases, leaving 23 bases between the germline ends. CDR1 is SGHTA and CDR2 is FQGNSA in the germline V gene. CDR3 DNA: TGTGCCAGCAGCTTTTTCCCCCGCGGGGGCCAAGGGGATGAGCAGTTCTTC. It yields the protein CASSFFPRGGQGDEQFF.

This clone was detected only once. The V call is TRBV7-9, the J call TRBJ1-2; D is uncertain. V was cut by 1 base and J by 6 bases, with 6 bases left in between. The germline CDR1 and CDR2 sequences are SEHNR and FQNEAQ (reference sequence). This CDR3 region has 12 residues. CDR3 nucleotides: TGTGCCAGCAGCTTAGTTCCCGATGGCTACACCTTC. Protein sequence: CASSLVPDGYTF.